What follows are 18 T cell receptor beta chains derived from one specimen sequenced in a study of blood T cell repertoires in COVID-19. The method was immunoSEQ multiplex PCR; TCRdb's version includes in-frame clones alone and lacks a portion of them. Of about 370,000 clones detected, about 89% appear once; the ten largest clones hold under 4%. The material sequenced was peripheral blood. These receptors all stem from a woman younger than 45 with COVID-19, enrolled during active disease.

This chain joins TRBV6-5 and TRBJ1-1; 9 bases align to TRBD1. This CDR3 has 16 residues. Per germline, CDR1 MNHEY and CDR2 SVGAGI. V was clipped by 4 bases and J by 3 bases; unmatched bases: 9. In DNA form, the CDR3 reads TGTGCCAGCAGTTCCCACTCCACAGGGGGCTACACTGAAGCTTTCTTT. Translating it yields CASSSHSTGGYTEAFF.

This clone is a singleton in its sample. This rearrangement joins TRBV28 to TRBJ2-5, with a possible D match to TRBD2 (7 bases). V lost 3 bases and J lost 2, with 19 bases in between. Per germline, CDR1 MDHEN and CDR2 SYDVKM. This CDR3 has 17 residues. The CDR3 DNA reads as TGTGCCAGCAGTTTCCCCCGGGGGGCGACAAGGCAAGAGACCCAGTACTTC. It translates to CASSFPRGATRQETQYF.

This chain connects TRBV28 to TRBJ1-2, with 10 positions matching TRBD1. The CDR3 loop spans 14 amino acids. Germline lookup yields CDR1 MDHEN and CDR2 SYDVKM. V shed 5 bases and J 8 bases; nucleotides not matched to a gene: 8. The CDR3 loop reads CASSTQGQGRGYTF. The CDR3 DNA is TGTGCCAGCAGTACTCAGGGACAGGGGAGGGGCTACACCTTC.

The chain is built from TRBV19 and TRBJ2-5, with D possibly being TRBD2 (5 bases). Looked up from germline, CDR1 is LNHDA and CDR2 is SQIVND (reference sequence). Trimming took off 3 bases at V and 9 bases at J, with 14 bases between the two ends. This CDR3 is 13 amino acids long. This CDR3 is CASSIGLLTSQYF. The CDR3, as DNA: TGTGCCAGTAGTATCGGACTGCTCACGTCCCAGTACTTC.

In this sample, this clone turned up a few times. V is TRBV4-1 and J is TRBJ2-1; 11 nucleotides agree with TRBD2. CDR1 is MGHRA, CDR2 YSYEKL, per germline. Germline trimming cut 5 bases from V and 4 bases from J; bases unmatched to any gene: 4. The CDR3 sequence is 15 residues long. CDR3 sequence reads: CASSDSGRVYNEQFF. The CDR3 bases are TGCGCCAGCAGCGATAGCGGGAGGGTATACAATGAGCAGTTCTTC.

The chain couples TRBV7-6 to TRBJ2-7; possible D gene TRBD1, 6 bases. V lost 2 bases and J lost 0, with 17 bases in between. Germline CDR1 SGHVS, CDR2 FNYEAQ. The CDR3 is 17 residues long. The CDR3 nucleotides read TGTGCCAGCAGCTTACGAGGTCGGGACACCGACTCCTACGAGCAGTACTTC. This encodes CASSLRGRDTDSYEQYF.

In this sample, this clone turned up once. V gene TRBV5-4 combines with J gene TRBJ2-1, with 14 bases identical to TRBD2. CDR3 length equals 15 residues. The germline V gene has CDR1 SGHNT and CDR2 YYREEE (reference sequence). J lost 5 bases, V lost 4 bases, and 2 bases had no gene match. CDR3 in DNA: TGTGCCAGCAGCAAGGGACTAGCGGGAGACAATGAGCAGTTCTTC. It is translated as CASSKGLAGDNEQFF. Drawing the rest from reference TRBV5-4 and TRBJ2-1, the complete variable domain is ETGVTQSPTHLIKTRGQQVTLRCSSQSGHNTVSWYQQALGQGPQFIFQYYREEENGRGNFPPRFSGLQFPNYSSELNVNALELDDSALYLCASSKGLAGDNEQFFGPGTRLTVL.

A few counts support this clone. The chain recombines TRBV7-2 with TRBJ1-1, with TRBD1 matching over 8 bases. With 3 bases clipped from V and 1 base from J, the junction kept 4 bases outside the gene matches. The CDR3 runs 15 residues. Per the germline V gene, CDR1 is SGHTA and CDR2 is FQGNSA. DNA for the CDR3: TGTGCCAGCAGCTTCGGACAGGGTACGAACACTGAAGCTTTCTTT. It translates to CASSFGQGTNTEAFF.

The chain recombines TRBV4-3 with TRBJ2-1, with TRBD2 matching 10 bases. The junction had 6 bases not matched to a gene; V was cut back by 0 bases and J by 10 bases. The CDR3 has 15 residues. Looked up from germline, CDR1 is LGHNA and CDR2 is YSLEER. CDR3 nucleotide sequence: TGCGCCAGCAGCCAAGATTTGGGACTAGCGCCCGAGCAGTTCTTC. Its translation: CASSQDLGLAPEQFF.

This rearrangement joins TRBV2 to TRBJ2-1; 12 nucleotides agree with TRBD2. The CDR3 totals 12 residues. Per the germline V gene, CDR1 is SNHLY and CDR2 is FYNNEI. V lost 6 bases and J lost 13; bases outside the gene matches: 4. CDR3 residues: CASRRLAGEQFF. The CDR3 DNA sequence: TGTGCCAGCAGGAGACTAGCGGGGGAACAGTTCTTC.

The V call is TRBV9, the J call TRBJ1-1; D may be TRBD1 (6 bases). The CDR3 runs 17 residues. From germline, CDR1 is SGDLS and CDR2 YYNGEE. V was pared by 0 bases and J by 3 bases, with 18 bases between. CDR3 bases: TGTGCCAGCAGCGTAGTTACCCCATCAGGGGCGGACACTGAAGCTTTCTTT. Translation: CASSVVTPSGADTEAFF.

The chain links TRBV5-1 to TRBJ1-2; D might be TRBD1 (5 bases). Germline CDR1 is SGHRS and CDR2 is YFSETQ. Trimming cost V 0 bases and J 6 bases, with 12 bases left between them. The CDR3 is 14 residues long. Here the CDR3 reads CASSLEGGGDGYTF. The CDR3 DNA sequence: TGCGCCAGCAGCTTGGAAGGAGGAGGGGATGGCTACACCTTC.

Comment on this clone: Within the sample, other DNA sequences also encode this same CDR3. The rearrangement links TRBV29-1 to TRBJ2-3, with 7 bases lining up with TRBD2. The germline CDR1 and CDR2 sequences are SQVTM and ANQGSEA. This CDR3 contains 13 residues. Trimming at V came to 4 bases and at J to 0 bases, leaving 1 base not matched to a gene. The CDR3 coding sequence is TGCAGCGTTGCGGGGGGAAGCACAGATACGCAGTATTTT. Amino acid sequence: CSVAGGSTDTQYF.

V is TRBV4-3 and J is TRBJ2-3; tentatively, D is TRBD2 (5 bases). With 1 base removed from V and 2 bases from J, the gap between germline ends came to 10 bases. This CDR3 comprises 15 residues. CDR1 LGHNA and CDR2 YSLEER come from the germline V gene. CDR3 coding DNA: TGCGCCAGCAGCCAAGTTTCGCTAGCCACAGATACGCAGTATTTT. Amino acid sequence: CASSQVSLATDTQYF.

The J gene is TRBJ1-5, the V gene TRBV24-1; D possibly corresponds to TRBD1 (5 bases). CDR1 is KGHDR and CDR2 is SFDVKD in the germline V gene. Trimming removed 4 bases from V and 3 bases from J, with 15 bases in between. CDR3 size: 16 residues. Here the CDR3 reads CATSDPRRGNNQPQHF. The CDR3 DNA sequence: TGTGCCACCAGTGACCCGCGTAGGGGCAACAATCAGCCCCAGCATTTT.

The CDR3 DNA reads TGTGCCAGCAGCCGAATGACAGGGGCGAACCAGCATTTT. Translation gives CASSRMTGANQHF. This chain connects TRBV6-6 to TRBJ1-5, with 8 bases that match TRBD1. This CDR3 is 13 amino acids long. After removal of 6 bases from V and 12 bases from J, the junction contained 10 bases not matched to a gene. Per the germline V gene, CDR1 is MNHNY and CDR2 is SVGAGI (reference sequence).

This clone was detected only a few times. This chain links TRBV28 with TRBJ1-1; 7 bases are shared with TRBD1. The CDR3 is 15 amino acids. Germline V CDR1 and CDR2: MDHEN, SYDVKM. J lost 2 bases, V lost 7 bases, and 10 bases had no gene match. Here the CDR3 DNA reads TGTGCCAGCATGTACCCCGGGACAGTTAACACTGAAGCTTTCTTT. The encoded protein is CASMYPGTVNTEAFF.

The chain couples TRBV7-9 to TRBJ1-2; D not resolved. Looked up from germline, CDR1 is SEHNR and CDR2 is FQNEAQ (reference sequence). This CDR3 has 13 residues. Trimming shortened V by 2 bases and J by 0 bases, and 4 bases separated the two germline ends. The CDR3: CASSLPTNYGYTF. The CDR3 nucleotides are TGTGCCAGCAGCTTACCCACTAACTATGGCTACACCTTC.